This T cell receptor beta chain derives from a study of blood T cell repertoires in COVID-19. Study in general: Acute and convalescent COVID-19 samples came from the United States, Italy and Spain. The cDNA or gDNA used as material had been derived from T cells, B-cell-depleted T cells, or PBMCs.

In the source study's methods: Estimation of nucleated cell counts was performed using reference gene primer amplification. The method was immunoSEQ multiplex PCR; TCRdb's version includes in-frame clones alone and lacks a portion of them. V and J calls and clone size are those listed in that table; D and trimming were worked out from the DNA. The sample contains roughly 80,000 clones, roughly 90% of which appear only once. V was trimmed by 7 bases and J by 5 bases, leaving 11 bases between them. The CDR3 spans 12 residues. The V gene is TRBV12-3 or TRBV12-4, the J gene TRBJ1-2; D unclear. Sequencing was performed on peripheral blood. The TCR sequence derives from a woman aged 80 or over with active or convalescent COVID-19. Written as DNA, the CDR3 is TGTGCCAGCAACCCAGACTTTTATGGCTACACCTTC. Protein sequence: CASNPDFYGYTF.